These T cell receptor beta chains were read from a single sample in a study of blood T cells in healthy people across ages. TCRdb re-called the 5' RACE reads with MiXCR, one entry per CDR3 protein. This sample has about 970,000 distinct CDR3 sequences, with roughly 47% found just once. Sequenced input: blood. The receptors stem from a woman aged 60-70 years in good health. Both conserved end residues are part of each CDR3. A D gene is named only where the DNA matches it firmly. Clone size, where shown, is once, few, many, or a class for clones that have expanded.

D,size,V,J,DNA,CDR3
NA,NA,TRBV28,TRBJ2-4,TGTGCCAGCCAAGGGGGGGGGTTAGCCAAAAACATTCAGTACTTC,CASQGGGLAKNIQYF
NA,NA,TRBV11-3,TRBJ2-2,TGTGCCAGCAGTGCAAGGGGTGCCGGGGAGCTGTTTTTT,CASSARGAGELFF
TRBD2,NA,TRBV15,TRBJ2-7,TGTGCCACCAGCGTTCTAGCGGGAGTTGCCTACGAGCAGTACTTC,CATSVLAGVAYEQYF
TRBD2,few,TRBV29-1,TRBJ2-3,TGCAGCGTTGAAGCGAGGGCGGGAGGGCGGACAGATACGCAGTATTTT,CSVEARAGGRTDTQYF
NA,NA,TRBV7-2,TRBJ2-2,TGTGCCAGCAGCTTAGACGGGAAAGCCACCGGGGAGCTGTTTTTT,CASSLDGKATGELFF
TRBD2,few,TRBV4-1,TRBJ2-2,TGCGCCAGCAGCCAAGATTTCCGACTAGCGGGAGCCACCGGGGAGCTGTTTTTT,CASSQDFRLAGATGELFF
NA,NA,TRBV6-1,TRBJ2-7,TGTGCCAGCAGTGATACTCTTGGGGAAGCCCAGTACTTC,CASSDTLGEAQYF
NA,NA,TRBV15,TRBJ1-2,TGTGCCACCAGCAGGGGGAGGGGCAGCAACTATGGCTACACCTTC,CATSRGRGSNYGYTF
NA,NA,TRBV13,TRBJ2-3,TGTGCCAGCACCCTATATAGGGGACTCCGCACAGATACGCAGTATTTT,CASTLYRGLRTDTQYF
NA,NA,TRBV4-1,TRBJ1-5,TGCGCCAGCAGCCAGTCCGGGATCCGCAATCAGCCCCAGCATTTT,CASSQSGIRNQPQHF
NA,NA,TRBV6-6,TRBJ1-2,TGTGCCAGCAGACCCCGGGGGGACTATGGCTACACCTTC,CASRPRGDYGYTF
TRBD1,NA,TRBV28,TRBJ2-5,TGTGCCAGCAGTTTCGGGACAGGGGTCCAAGAGACCCAGTACTTC,CASSFGTGVQETQYF
TRBD1,NA,TRBV10-3,TRBJ1-2,TGTGCCATCAGTGACCAGGGGGCTCATGGCTACACCTTC,CAISDQGAHGYTF
NA,few,TRBV5-1,TRBJ2-1,TGCGCCAGCAGCTTAGTGGTTGATGAGCAGTTCTTC,CASSLVVDEQFF
TRBD2,NA,TRBV30,TRBJ2-3,TGTGCCTGGAGTTCTAGCGGAAACACAGATACGCAGTATTTT,CAWSSSGNTDTQYF
NA,few,TRBV4-1,TRBJ2-3,TGCGCCAGCAGCCAGAGCCTTACTGATACGCAGTATTTT,CASSQSLTDTQYF
NA,NA,TRBV6-5,TRBJ1-2,TGTGCCAGCAGCCGAGACAGGAGCAGCTATGGCTACACCTTC,CASSRDRSSYGYTF
NA,NA,TRBV25-1,TRBJ2-3,TGTGCCAGCAAGACAGAGCTCACAGATACGCAGTATTTT,CASKTELTDTQYF
NA,NA,TRBV20-1,TRBJ2-7,TGCAGTGCTAGTTCGTTGCTAACCACGACCTACGAGCAGTACTTC,CSASSLLTTTYEQYF
TRBD2,NA,TRBV4-2,TRBJ2-7,TGTGCCAGCAGCCAAGGGGGGCTAGCGGGAGTCTACGAGCAGTACTTC,CASSQGGLAGVYEQYF